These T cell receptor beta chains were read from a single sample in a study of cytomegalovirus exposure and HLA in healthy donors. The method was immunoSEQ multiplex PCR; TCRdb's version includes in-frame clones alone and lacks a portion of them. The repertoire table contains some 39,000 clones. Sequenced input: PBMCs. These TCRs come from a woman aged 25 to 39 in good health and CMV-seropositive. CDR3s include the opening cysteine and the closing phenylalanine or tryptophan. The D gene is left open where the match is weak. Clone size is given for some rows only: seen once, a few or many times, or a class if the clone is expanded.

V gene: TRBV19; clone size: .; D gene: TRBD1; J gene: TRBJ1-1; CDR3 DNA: TGTGCCAGTAGTGAGGGGGCCCGCCTACGAGCTTTCTTT; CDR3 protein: CASSEGARLRAFF
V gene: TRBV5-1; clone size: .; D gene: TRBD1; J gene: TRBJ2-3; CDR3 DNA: TGCGCCAGCAGCACAGGGGCAGATACGCAGTATTTT; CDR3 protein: CASSTGADTQYF
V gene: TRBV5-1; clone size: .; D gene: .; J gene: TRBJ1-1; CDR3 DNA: TGCGCCAGCAGCCTTGGACAGCTGCGGAGCACTGAAGCTTTCTTT; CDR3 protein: CASSLGQLRSTEAFF
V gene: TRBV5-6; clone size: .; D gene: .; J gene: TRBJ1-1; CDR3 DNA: TGTGCCAGCAGCTTGGAGGGCGCGGGAGTGGGGGAAGCTTTCTTT; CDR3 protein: CASSLEGAGVGEAFF
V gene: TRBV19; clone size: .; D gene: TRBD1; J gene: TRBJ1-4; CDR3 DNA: TGTGCCAGTAGGTCCGGGACAGACTTTGAAAAACTGTTTTTT; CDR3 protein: CASRSGTDFEKLFF
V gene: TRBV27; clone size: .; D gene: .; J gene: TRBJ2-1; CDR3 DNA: TGTGCCAGCAGTTTTTCACAGGGAAGGAATGAGCAGTTCTTC; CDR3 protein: CASSFSQGRNEQFF
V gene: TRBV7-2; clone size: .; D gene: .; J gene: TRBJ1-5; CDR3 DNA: TGTGCCAGCAGCCAACAGGTTACCAGCAATCAGCCCCAGCATTTT; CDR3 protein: CASSQQVTSNQPQHF
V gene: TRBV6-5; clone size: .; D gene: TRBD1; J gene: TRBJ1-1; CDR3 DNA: TGTGCCAGCAGTCTCGGGACAGTGAACACTGAAGCTTTCTTT; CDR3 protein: CASSLGTVNTEAFF
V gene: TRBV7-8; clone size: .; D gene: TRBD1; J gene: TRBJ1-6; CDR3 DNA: TGTGCCAGCAGCATACGACAGGGGGCTGGTTCACCCCTCCACTTT; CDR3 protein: CASSIRQGAGSPLHF
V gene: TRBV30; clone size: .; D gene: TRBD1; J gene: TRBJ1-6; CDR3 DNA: TGTGCCTGGAGTGTAGGGGACAGGAGTAATTCACCCCTCCACTTT; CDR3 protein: CAWSVGDRSNSPLHF
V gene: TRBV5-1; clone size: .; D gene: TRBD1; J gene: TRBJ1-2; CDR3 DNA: TGCGCCAGCAGCTCCAGGACAGGGCAACTTTTTGAGTCCTATGGCTACACCTTC; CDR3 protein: CASSSRTGQLFESYGYTF
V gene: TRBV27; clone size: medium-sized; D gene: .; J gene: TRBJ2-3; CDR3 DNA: TGTGCCAGCAGTTTATCGAGGCCTGATACGCAGTATTTT; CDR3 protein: CASSLSRPDTQYF
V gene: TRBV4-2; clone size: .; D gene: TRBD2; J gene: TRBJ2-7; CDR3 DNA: TGTGCCAGCAGCCAGGGCCCCCGGACTAGCGTCGACGAGCAGTACTTC; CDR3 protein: CASSQGPRTSVDEQYF
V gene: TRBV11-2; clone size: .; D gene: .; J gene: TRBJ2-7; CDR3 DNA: TGTGCCAGCAGATCTACCAGGGGCTACGAGCAGTACTTC; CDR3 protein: CASRSTRGYEQYF
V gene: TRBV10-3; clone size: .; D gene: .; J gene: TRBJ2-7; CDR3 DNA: TGTGCCATCAGTGAGTCAGCAGGGGGGCAACCCTACGAGCAGTACTTC; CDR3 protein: CAISESAGGQPYEQYF
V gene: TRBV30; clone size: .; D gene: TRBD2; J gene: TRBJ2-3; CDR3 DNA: TGTGCCGGGAGGGGACTAGCGGGGGACACAGATACGCAGTATTTT; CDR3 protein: CAGRGLAGDTDTQYF
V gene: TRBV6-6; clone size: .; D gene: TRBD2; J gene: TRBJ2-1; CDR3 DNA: TGTGCCAGCAGCCGAACTAGCGGGGGGGCAAATGAGCAGTTCTTC; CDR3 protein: CASSRTSGGANEQFF
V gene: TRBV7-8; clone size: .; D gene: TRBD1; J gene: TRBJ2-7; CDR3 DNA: TGTGCCAGCAGCCGAGGACAGGGGGTAGGAGAGCAGTACTTC; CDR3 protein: CASSRGQGVGEQYF
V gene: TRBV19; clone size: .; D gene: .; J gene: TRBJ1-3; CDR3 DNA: TGTGCCAGTAGTGCACAGACACTTGGAAACACCATATATTTT; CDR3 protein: CASSAQTLGNTIYF
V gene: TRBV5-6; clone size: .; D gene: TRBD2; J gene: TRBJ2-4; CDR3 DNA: TGTGCCAGCAGCTTAAAGCGGGGGAAAAACATTCAGTACTTC; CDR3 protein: CASSLKRGKNIQYF
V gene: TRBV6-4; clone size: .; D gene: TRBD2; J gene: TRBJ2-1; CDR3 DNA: TGTGCCAGCAGTGACTCAGGCGGGGGGGCCTTGGATGAGCAGTTCTTC; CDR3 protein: CASSDSGGGALDEQFF
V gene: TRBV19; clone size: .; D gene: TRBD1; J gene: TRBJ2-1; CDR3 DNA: TGTGCCAGTCGGGTGTTCGGGACAGGGCGAAATAATGAGCAGTTCTTC; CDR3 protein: CASRVFGTGRNNEQFF
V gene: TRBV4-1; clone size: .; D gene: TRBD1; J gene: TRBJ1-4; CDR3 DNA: TGCGCCAGCAGCCAACCCTTCCCGGGACAGGACGAAAAACTGTTTTTT; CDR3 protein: CASSQPFPGQDEKLFF
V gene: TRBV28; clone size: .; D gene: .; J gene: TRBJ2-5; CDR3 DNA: TGTGCCAGCAGTTTTTCCACAGGGAGAGAGACCCAGTACTTC; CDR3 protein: CASSFSTGRETQYF
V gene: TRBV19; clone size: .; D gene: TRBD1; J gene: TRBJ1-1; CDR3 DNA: TGTGCCAGCACTTTAAGGACAGGGGCTAGAGACACTGAAGCTTTCTTT; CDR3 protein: CASTLRTGARDTEAFF
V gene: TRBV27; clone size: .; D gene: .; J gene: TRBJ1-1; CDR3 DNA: TGTGCCAGCAGTCCCCCCCCCGGGGTTAACACTGAAGCTTTCTTT; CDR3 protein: CASSPPPGVNTEAFF
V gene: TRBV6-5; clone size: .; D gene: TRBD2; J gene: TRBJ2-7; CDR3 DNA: TGTGCCAGCAGTTCGAATTTAGCGGGACGGGTCTACGAGCAGTACTTC; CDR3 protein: CASSSNLAGRVYEQYF
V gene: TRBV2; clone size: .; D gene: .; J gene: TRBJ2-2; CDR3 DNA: TGTGCCAGCAAGGGGCTAGCGAGGAACACCGGGGAGCTGTTTTTT; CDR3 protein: CASKGLARNTGELFF
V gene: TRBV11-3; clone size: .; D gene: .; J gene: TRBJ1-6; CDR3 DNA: TGTGCCAGCAGCCCCGCGCGGAGGAGTCGCCCCTATAATTCACCCCTCCACTTT; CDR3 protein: CASSPARRSRPYNSPLHF
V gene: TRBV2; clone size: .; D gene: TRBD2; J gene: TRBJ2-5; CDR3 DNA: TGTGCCAGCACCCAACTAGCGGGGGGGCTTCAAGAGACCCAGTACTTC; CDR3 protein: CASTQLAGGLQETQYF
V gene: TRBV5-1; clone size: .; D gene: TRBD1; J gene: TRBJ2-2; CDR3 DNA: TGCGCCAGCAGCTTGAGGGGACAGGGAAGGGCCGGGGAGCTGTTTTTT; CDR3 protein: CASSLRGQGRAGELFF
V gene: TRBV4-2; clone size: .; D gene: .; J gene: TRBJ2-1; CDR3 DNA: TGTGCCAGCAGCCAAGAAGAGTTGACAGCCGAGCAGTTCTTC; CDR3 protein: CASSQEELTAEQFF
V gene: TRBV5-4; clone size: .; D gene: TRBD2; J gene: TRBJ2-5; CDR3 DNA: TGTGCCAGCCAATCTGGGGGAGGGGAAGAGACCCAGTACTTC; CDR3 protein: CASQSGGGEETQYF
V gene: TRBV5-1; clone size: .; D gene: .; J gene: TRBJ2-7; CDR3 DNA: TGCGCCAGCAGCCCTGAGATCGGAGGCGAGCAGTACTTC; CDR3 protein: CASSPEIGGEQYF
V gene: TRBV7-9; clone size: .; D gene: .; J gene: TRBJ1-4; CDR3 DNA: TGTGCCAGCAGCTTACGGGAGGAAAAACTGTTTTTT; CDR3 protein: CASSLREEKLFF
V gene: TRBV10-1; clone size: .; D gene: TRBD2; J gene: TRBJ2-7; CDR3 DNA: TGCGCCAGCAGTGTTGCGGGGGGGCCCTACGAGCAGTACTTC; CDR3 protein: CASSVAGGPYEQYF
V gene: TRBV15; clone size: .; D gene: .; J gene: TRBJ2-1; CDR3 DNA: TGTGCCACCAGCAGATATCTCCCCAATGAGCAGTTCTTC; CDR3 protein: CATSRYLPNEQFF
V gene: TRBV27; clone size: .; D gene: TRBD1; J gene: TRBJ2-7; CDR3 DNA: TGTGCCCGGACAGGGGGAGACGAGCAGTACTTC; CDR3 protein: CARTGGDEQYF
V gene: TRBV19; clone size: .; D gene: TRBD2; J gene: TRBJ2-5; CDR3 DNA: TGTGCCAGTAGTAATCTAGCGGGGGGCGGGACCCAGTACTTC; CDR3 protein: CASSNLAGGGTQYF
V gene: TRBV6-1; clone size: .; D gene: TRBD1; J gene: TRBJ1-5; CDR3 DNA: TGTGCCAGCAGTCGGACAGGGGCAGGGAGTCAGCCCCAGCATTTT; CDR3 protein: CASSRTGAGSQPQHF
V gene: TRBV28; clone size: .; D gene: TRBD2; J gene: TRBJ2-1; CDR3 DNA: TGTGCCAGCAGTCTTTTGGGGAGACTAGCGGGGGGCGCCTATGAGCAGTTCTTC; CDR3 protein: CASSLLGRLAGGAYEQFF
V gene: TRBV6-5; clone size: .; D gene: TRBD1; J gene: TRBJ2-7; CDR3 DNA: TGTGCCAGCAGTTCTAAATATATCCCGACAGGGTACGAGCAGTACTTC; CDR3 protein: CASSSKYIPTGYEQYF
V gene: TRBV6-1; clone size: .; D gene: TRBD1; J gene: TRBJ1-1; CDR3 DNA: TGTGCCAGCCCCGGTCGGGGACAGCAAAACACTGAAGCTTTCTTT; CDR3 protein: CASPGRGQQNTEAFF